What follows are 12 T cell receptor beta chains derived from one specimen sequenced in a study of response to subunit inactivated influenza vaccine. MiXCR, run by TCRdb on the RT-PCR reads, gives a single entry per CDR3 protein. The sample contains approximately 500,000 distinct CDR3 sequences, 12% to 15% of which appear only once. The sequencing here drew on PBMCs from blood, taken 11 to 12 days after vaccination. The source is a middle-aged man who received an inactivated influenza vaccine.

The rearrangement joins TRBV28 to TRBJ1-1; possibly TRBD1 for D (6 bases). This CDR3 is 14 amino acids long. V was cut by 7 bases and J by 4 bases, with 16 bases left in between. Germline loops: CDR1 MDHEN, CDR2 SYDVKM. The CDR3 is CASTSTGRGTEAFF. The CDR3 DNA follows: TGTGCCAGCACCTCAACAGGGAGGGGCACTGAAGCTTTCTTT.

V and J are TRBV3-1 and TRBJ1-2, with D perhaps matching TRBD1 (6 bases). Looked up from germline, CDR1 is LGHDT and CDR2 is YNNKEL (reference sequence). The CDR3 is made up of 16 amino acids. V shed 5 bases and J shed 3 bases, with 19 bases lying between them. The CDR3 DNA is TGTGCCAGCAGCTCTTCCGGGACACTTCTCGACTATGGCTACACCTTC. Amino acids: CASSSSGTLLDYGYTF.

This clonotype was found a few times. CDR3 sequence: CASSEKGDGGYNEQFF. The CDR3 DNA reads TGCGCCAGCAGTGAGAAGGGGGACGGGGGCTACAATGAGCAGTTCTTC. The chain links TRBV10-1 to TRBJ2-1, with D possibly called TRBD1 or TRBD2 (6 bases each). The V and J ends lost 2 bases and 3 bases respectively, with 14 bases between them. Germline CDR1 and CDR2: WNHNN and SYGVQD (reference sequence). The CDR3 consists of 16 residues.

This chain uses TRBV5-1 with TRBJ2-2, with TRBD2 matching 10 bases. J lost 5 bases, V lost 5 bases, and 9 bases had no gene match. Germline V gene lookup returns CDR1 SGHRS and CDR2 YFSETQ. This CDR3 has 16 amino acids. The CDR3 DNA follows: TGCGCCAGCAGTTTTCCGGGACTAGCGACGACCGGGGAGCTGTTTTTT. Its translation: CASSFPGLATTGELFF. Full variable domain (missing parts from reference TRBV5-1 and TRBJ2-2): KAGVTQTPRYLIKTRGQQVTLSCSPISGHRSVSWYQQTPGQGLQFLFEYFSETQRNKGNFPGRFSGRQFSNSRSEMNVSTLELGDSALYLCASSFPGLATTGELFFGEGSRLTVL.

The genes are TRBV5-1 and TRBJ2-3, with D maybe TRBD2 (5 bases). The CDR3 has 13 amino acids. Germline assignment: CDR1 SGHRS and CDR2 YFSETQ. V was trimmed by 4 bases and J by 5 bases, leaving 11 bases between them. This CDR3 is CASSGEGLDTQYF. The CDR3 DNA follows: TGCGCCAGCAGCGGAGAGGGTTTAGATACGCAGTATTTT.

This clonotype was picked up a small number of times. This chain uses TRBV7-9 with TRBJ1-5; 8 positions agree with TRBD1. The CDR3 loop spans 16 amino acids. With 4 bases clipped from V and 5 bases from J, the junction kept 10 bases outside the gene matches. The V gene's germline CDR1 is SEHNR and CDR2 FQNEAQ (reference sequence). The CDR3 loop reads CASSSYAGQVDQPQHF. The CDR3 bases are TGTGCCAGCAGCTCCTACGCGGGACAGGTGGATCAGCCCCAGCATTTT. Supplemented by reference TRBV7-9 and TRBJ1-5, the full variable domain reads DTGVSQNPRHKITKRGQNVTFRCDPISEHNRLYWYRQTLGQGPEFLTYFQNEAQLEKSRLLSDRFSAERPKGSFSTLEIQRTEQGDSAMYLCASSSYAGQVDQPQHFGDGTRLSIL.

The rearrangement uses TRBV6-2 or TRBV6-3 and TRBJ2-5, with D possibly being TRBD2 (5 bases). V shed 1 base and J shed 5 bases, with 14 bases lying between them. The CDR3 loop spans 15 amino acids. The germline V gene encodes CDR1 MNHEY and CDR2 SVGEGT. The CDR3 coding sequence is TGTGCCAGCAGTTACTTCCAGCGGCCGGGGGAGACCCAGTACTTC. This translates into CASSYFQRPGETQYF.

This clonotype was seen only a few times. This chain joins TRBV11-2 and TRBJ2-1; 9 bases are a match to TRBD2. Germline values: CDR1 SGHAT, CDR2 FQNNGV. The CDR3 extends over 20 amino acids. The V and J ends lost 6 bases and 2 bases, in that order; junction bases with no gene match: 20. The CDR3 region has the DNA TGTGCCAGCAGGTGGTCACGCGGGGGGGCCCCGAGAGGGGCCTACAATGAGCAGTTCTTC. Translation: CASRWSRGGAPRGAYNEQFF. Using reference TRBV11-2 and TRBJ2-1 for the parts outside the CDR3, the full variable domain is EAGVAQSPRYKIIEKRQSVAFWCNPISGHATLYWYQQILGQGPKLLIQFQNNGVVDDSQLPKDRFSAERLKGVDSTLKIQPAKLEDSAVYLCASRWSRGGAPRGAYNEQFFGPGTRLTVL.

The V call is TRBV25-1, the J call TRBJ2-3; a possible D gene is TRBD2 (6 bases). This CDR3 region has 12 residues. The V and J ends lost 3 bases and 9 bases respectively, with 10 bases between them. CDR1 and CDR2 (germline): MGHDK, SYGVNS. The CDR3 DNA reads as TGTGCCAGCAGTGAGGACGGACTAACGCAGTATTTT. Translating gives CASSEDGLTQYF.

This clonotype was observed a few times. V usage is TRBV9 and J usage is TRBJ2-3, with D uncertain. Germline assignment: CDR1 SGDLS and CDR2 YYNGEE. V lost 2 bases and J lost 6, with 13 bases in between. The CDR3 loop spans 14 amino acids. CDR3 DNA: TGTGCCAGCAGCGTCCGACACTCGGCGGATACGCAGTATTTT. The encoded protein is CASSVRHSADTQYF. Together with reference TRBV9 and TRBJ2-3, the CDR3 gives the full variable domain: DSGVTQTPKHLITATGQRVTLRCSPRSGDLSVYWYQQSLDQGLQFLIQYYNGEERAKGNILERFSAQQFPDLHSELNLSSLELGDSALYFCASSVRHSADTQYFGPGTRLTVL.

The sample holds many counts of this clonotype. The J gene is TRBJ2-3, the V gene TRBV12-3 or TRBV12-4; D is ambiguous. This CDR3 is 13 amino acids long. V lost 5 bases and J 0 bases, leaving 6 bases between the germline ends. Here the CDR3 DNA reads TGTGCCAGCAGTAAAGCTAGCACAGATACGCAGTATTTT. This codes for CASSKASTDTQYF.

The chain uses TRBV18 and TRBJ2-2; D unclear. V lost 0 bases and J lost 0, with 5 bases in between. The CDR3 extends over 15 amino acids. The germline CDR1 and CDR2 sequences are KGHSH and LQKENI. The CDR3 DNA sequence: TGTGCCAGCTCACCACCTCGGGCGAACACCGGGGAGCTGTTTTTT. It encodes CASSPPRANTGELFF. Full variable domain (remainder filled in from reference TRBV18 and TRBJ2-2): NAGVMQNPRHLVRRRGQEARLRCSPMKGHSHVYWYRQLPEEGLKFMVYLQKENIIDESGMPKERFSAEFPKEGPSILRIQQVVRGDSAAYFCASSPPRANTGELFFGEGSRLTVL.